The T cell receptor (beta chain) under discussion was sequenced for a study of molecular identifiers for immune sequencing clone quantification. The CDR3 is 14 amino acids. Germline V lookup: CDR1 SGHRS, CDR2 YFSETQ. The V end was cut by 0 bases, the J end by 2 bases, with 9 bases between. TCRdb used MiXCR to reprocess the PCR reads, holding one entry per CDR3 protein. The sample includes about 500,000 distinct CDR3 sequences, 20% to 25% seen only once; the top ten take about 0.84%. The study's findings and limits: Highly expanded clone sizes could end up underestimated if a barcode were shared by identical TCR molecules. The study reportedly detected spiked Jurkat TCR RNA from one cell among approximately 1 million naive cells.

Note on this clonotype: The antigen is unknown.

This clonotype was sampled from a human donor in good health. Some libraries in this study had Jurkat cell RNA spiked in. The material sequenced was naive CD8+ T cells from blood, with Jurkat cell RNA spiked in. Subset reported: FACS-sorted CD8+CD4-CCR7+CD45RA+ naive T cells. This chain connects TRBV5-1 to TRBJ2-7, with D possibly TRBD2 on 6 matching bases. As DNA, the CDR3 is TGCGCCAGCAGCTTGGGCGGGATCCCCTACGAGCAGTACTTC. Amino acids: CASSLGGIPYEQYF.